The clone carrying this T cell receptor (beta chain) was seen more than once but under ten times. What it binds is unknown. The authors split each subset's genomic DNA evenly across several immunoSEQ plates. Generated by immunoSEQ multiplex PCR, the TCRdb table keeps only in-frame clones and is missing some. The profile shows a few hundred thousand clones, 73% of them singletons. Germline loops: CDR1 KGHSH, CDR2 LQKENI. V dropped 3 bases and J dropped 4 bases, with 12 bases sitting between them. This CDR3 is 14 amino acids long. This record belongs to a study of shared clonotypes between healthy human individuals. Study-level results: Estimated richness was generally greater in naive than memory subsets. The study drew on few donors, limiting represented genetic and exposure-history diversity.

Study donors comprised healthy, HIV-negative adults devoid of recent acute infection or vaccination. Sample: memory CD4+ T cells sorted from blood. Subset of the sample: CD45RA-negative fraction. V is TRBV18 and J is TRBJ2-5; the D gene is possibly TRBD1 (6 bases). The TCR originated in a man in his thirties or forties in good health. The CDR3, as DNA: TGTGCCAGCTCACCGAACCCAGGGGTAGAGACCCAGTACTTC. This gives the protein CASSPNPGVETQYF.